Each of the 16 T cell receptor beta chains below was sequenced from the same sample in a study of STAT5B mutations in CD4+ large granular lymphocyte leukemia. Sequencing used immunoSEQ multiplex PCR; TCRdb keeps in-frame clones, though not all of them. The table records roughly 23,000 clones, about 80% of them present only once. Source material: CD4+ T cells from blood buffy coats. These receptors all come from a human donor in good health.

This CDR3 reads CASTIQMGQHYEQYF. As DNA, the CDR3 is TGTGCCAGTACGATTCAAATGGGACAGCACTACGAGCAGTACTTC. The chain combines TRBV19 with TRBJ2-7; TRBD1 agrees at 7 bases. Germline loops: CDR1 LNHDA, CDR2 SQIVND (reference sequence). V lost 7 bases and J lost 3; bases outside the gene matches: 12. The CDR3 consists of 15 residues.

The chain uses TRBV7-2 and TRBJ2-1, with D uncertain. The V and J ends lost 1 base and 6 bases respectively, with 7 bases between them. CDR1 and CDR2 (germline): SGHTA, FQGNSA. The CDR3 is 13 amino acids. The CDR3, as DNA: TGTGCCAGCAGCTTAGGTCCCAGCAATGAGCAGTTCTTC. Amino acid sequence: CASSLGPSNEQFF. Full variable domain (missing parts from reference TRBV7-2 and TRBJ2-1): GAGVSQSPSNKVTEKGKDVELRCDPISGHTALYWYRQSLGQGLEFLIYFQGNSAPDKSGLPSDRFSAERTGGSVSTLTIQRTQQEDSAVYLCASSLGPSNEQFFGPGTRLTVL.

V usage is TRBV6-6 and J usage is TRBJ2-7; D perhaps matches TRBD1 (8 bases). Germline V gene lookup returns CDR1 MNHNY and CDR2 SVGAGI (reference sequence). The ends were cut back, 6 bases at V and 2 bases at J, with 11 bases in the middle. This CDR3 has 13 amino acids. The CDR3 DNA follows: TGTGCCAGCAGACAGGGGGGGCCCTACGAGCAGTACTTC. Protein sequence: CASRQGGPYEQYF.

The chain carries TRBV4-3 and TRBJ2-1; the match to TRBD1 covers 7 bases. Germline values: CDR1 LGHNA, CDR2 YSLEER. V was clipped by 1 base and J by 2 bases; unmatched bases: 5. This CDR3 is 16 amino acids long. The CDR3 is CASSQATGSTYNEQFF. In DNA form, the CDR3 reads TGCGCCAGCAGCCAAGCGACAGGGTCGACCTACAATGAGCAGTTCTTC.

This clone appeared a single time. The chain employs TRBV4-3 and TRBJ2-6; 7 positions agree with TRBD2. CDR3 length equals 18 residues. V shed 4 bases and J 2 bases; nucleotides not matched to a gene: 11. Germline CDR1 LGHNA, CDR2 YSLEER. CDR3 in amino acids: CASSPRFGGETGANVLTF. The CDR3 bases are TGCGCCAGCAGCCCACGTTTTGGGGGGGAAACTGGGGCCAACGTCCTGACTTTC.

The rearrangement joins TRBV7-9 to TRBJ1-2, with D unclear. The germline CDR1 and CDR2 sequences are SEHNR and FQNEAQ (reference sequence). This CDR3 is built from 13 residues. The germline V and J ends were trimmed by 4 bases and 6 bases, with 12 bases remaining between them. The CDR3 DNA reads as TGTGCCAGCAGCTCCACGGTCGGGCATGGCTACACCTTC. This gives the protein CASSSTVGHGYTF. The variable domain in full, completed from reference TRBV7-9 and TRBJ1-2, reads DTGVSQNPRHKITKRGQNVTFRCDPISEHNRLYWYRQTLGQGPEFLTYFQNEAQLEKSRLLSDRFSAERPKGSFSTLEIQRTEQGDSAMYLCASSSTVGHGYTFGSGTRLTVV.

The V gene is TRBV28, the J gene TRBJ2-7; D tentatively fits TRBD1 or TRBD2 (6 bases each). V was pared by 3 bases and J by 6 bases, with 15 bases between. In germline, CDR1 is MDHEN, CDR2 SYDVKM. The CDR3 consists of 14 residues. The CDR3 is CASSFVRGPREQYF. In DNA form, the CDR3 reads TGTGCCAGCAGTTTTGTACGGGGGCCTCGCGAGCAGTACTTC.

This chain uses TRBV7-2 with TRBJ2-3; D gene unclear. Germline V lookup: CDR1 SGHTA, CDR2 FQGNSA. Deletions cut 3 bases from V and 2 bases from J, with 6 bases between. The CDR3 is 13 residues long. This chain's CDR3 is CASSFMDTDTQYF. The DNA of the CDR3 is TGTGCCAGCAGCTTCATGGACACAGATACGCAGTATTTT.

This clone was seen only once. The chain couples TRBV10-3 to TRBJ2-5; 9 bases align to TRBD1. This CDR3 has 15 amino acids. Germline V CDR1 and CDR2: ENHRY, SYGVKD. Trimming removed 0 bases from V and 5 bases from J; junction bases left unmatched: 4. CDR3 region: CAISESTGGVETQYF. DNA for the CDR3: TGTGCCATCAGTGAGTCAACAGGGGGCGTGGAGACCCAGTACTTC.

V gene TRBV9 combines with J gene TRBJ2-1; D is undetermined. Looked up from germline, CDR1 is SGDLS and CDR2 is YYNGEE. Between the trimmed V and J ends, which lost 0 bases and 0 bases, there was a span of 7 bases. CDR3 length: 15 residues. CDR3: CASSVGSTSYNEQFF. DNA for the CDR3: TGTGCCAGCAGCGTAGGTTCGACCTCCTACAATGAGCAGTTCTTC.

This chain joins TRBV19 and TRBJ1-4; D might be TRBD1 (6 bases). The germline gives CDR1 LNHDA, CDR2 SQIVND (reference sequence). The CDR3 covers 15 residues. V was clipped by 5 bases and J by 0 bases, with 10 bases between them. This CDR3 reads CASSARGSTNEKLFF. In DNA, the CDR3 is TGTGCCAGTAGTGCCAGGGGTTCAACTAATGAAAAACTGTTTTTT.

This chain uses TRBV18 with TRBJ2-5; D may be TRBD1 (5 bases). This CDR3 has 12 residues. Germline lookup yields CDR1 KGHSH and CDR2 LQKENI. Trimming stripped 3 bases from V and 4 bases from J, with 6 bases between. CDR3 region: CASSPQGETQYF. The CDR3, as DNA: TGTGCCAGCTCACCCCAGGGAGAGACCCAGTACTTC.

The V gene is TRBV2, the J gene TRBJ2-4, with D uncertain. From germline, CDR1 is SNHLY and CDR2 FYNNEI. This CDR3 spans 15 amino acids. The V end was cut by 5 bases, the J end by 0 bases, with 11 bases between. CDR3 loop: CASSLIGQAKNIQYF. The CDR3 region has the DNA TGTGCCAGCAGTCTCATCGGGCAAGCCAAAAACATTCAGTACTTC.

This clone was picked up one time. The chain carries TRBV4-2 and TRBJ2-2, with D maybe TRBD2 (5 bases). The CDR3 spans 18 residues. Looked up from germline, CDR1 is LGHNA and CDR2 is YNFKEQ. The ends were cut back, 0 bases at V and 4 bases at J, with 18 bases in the middle. CDR3 coding DNA: TGTGCCAGCAGCCAAGATGCGGGCCAGTTAATAGTCACCGGGGAGCTGTTTTTT. Translated: CASSQDAGQLIVTGELFF.

The V gene is TRBV23-1, the J gene TRBJ1-5; the D is unclear. TRBV23-1 is flagged as an ORF with uncertain function. The CDR3 consists of 14 residues. V was cut by 0 bases and J by 5 bases, with 8 bases left in between. The CDR3 loop is CASSQSYGDQPQHF. CDR3 DNA: TGCGCCAGCAGTCAATCATACGGTGATCAGCCCCAGCATTTT.

This clone was found a few times. The rearrangement uses TRBV2 and TRBJ2-7; D uncertain. The CDR3 extends over 10 amino acids. V lost 8 bases and J 3 bases, leaving 5 bases between the germline ends. Looked up from germline, CDR1 is SNHLY and CDR2 is FYNNEI. The CDR3 loop reads CASGYYEQYF. CDR3 DNA: TGTGCCAGCGGATACTACGAGCAGTACTTC. Based on the CDR3 plus reference TRBV2 and TRBJ2-7, the full variable domain is EPEVTQTPSHQVTQMGQEVILRCVPISNHLYFYWYRQILGQKVEFLVSFYNNEISEKSEIFDDQFSVERPDGSNFTLKIRSTKLEDSAMYFCASGYYEQYFGPGTRLTVT.